A single T cell receptor (beta chain) is shown here with its context. Its antigen remains unknown. Patients were excluded because of uncontrolled infection, other autoimmune disease, pregnancy or lactation. This sample is drawn from a study of T cells in Graves' hyperthyroidism and ophthalmopathy. General study findings and limits: Researchers found most expanded thyroid clonotypes above 0.001 in blood as well.

The germline V gene encodes CDR1 DFQATT and CDR2 SNEGSKA (reference sequence). Losses at the gene ends were 3 bases for V and 5 bases for J; bases not matched to a gene: 11. The CDR3 runs to 15 residues. There were TCR beta CDR3 regions amplified from RNA transcripts. The primer set for the first-round RT-PCR of the TCR CDR3 was HTBI. One entry per CDR3 protein, called by TCRdb with MiXCR from the multiplex PCR reads. This sample has approximately 640,000 distinct CDR3 sequences, with just under 45% found just once. The sequenced sample consisted of peripheral blood or thyroid tissue (not recorded which). The origin of this receptor is an adult man with Graves' disease, either hyperthyroidism or ophthalmopathy (not recorded which). The chain uses TRBV20-1 and TRBJ1-1; 8 bases fit TRBD1. The CDR3 here is CSARVGQGRGTEAFF. CDR3 nucleotide sequence: TGCAGTGCTAGGGTTGGACAGGGCCGAGGGACTGAAGCTTTCTTT.